The 31 T cell receptor beta chains reported below all come from one sample, sequenced in a study of blood T cell repertoires in COVID-19. Sequencing used immunoSEQ multiplex PCR; TCRdb keeps in-frame clones, though not all of them. The top ten clones hold under 25% of a sample with tens of thousands of clones, roughly 82% of them seen once. The material sequenced was peripheral blood. Receptors originate from a woman aged 55-75 years with acute or convalescent COVID-19.

The chain uses TRBV11-2 and TRBJ1-3; tentatively, D is TRBD1 (5 bases). CDR1 SGHAT and CDR2 FQNNGV come from the germline V gene. The CDR3 spans 18 residues. V was pared by 5 bases and J by 4 bases, with 24 bases between. CDR3 sequence: CASSPHRAAGGRGNTIYF. CDR3 coding DNA: TGTGCCAGCAGCCCCCATAGGGCCGCCGGGGGGAGAGGAAACACCATATATTTT.

The rearrangement uses TRBV27 and TRBJ1-5, with a tentative D call TRBD1 (6 bases). CDR3 length: 13 residues. V dropped 9 bases and J dropped 6 bases, with 15 bases sitting between them. CDR1 MNHEY and CDR2 SMNVEV come from the germline V gene (reference sequence). The CDR3 DNA is TGTGCCAGTTCGGGGCAGGGGAGTCAGCCCCAGCATTTT. The encoded protein is CASSGQGSQPQHF.

The CDR3 loop is CASSGQGRTDTQYF. CDR3 nucleotide sequence: TGTGCCAGCAGCGGACAGGGGAGAACAGATACGCAGTATTTT. The chain is built from TRBV2 and TRBJ2-3; 9 nucleotides align to TRBD1. Per the germline V gene, CDR1 is SNHLY and CDR2 is FYNNEI. This CDR3 spans 14 amino acids. Trimming took 6 bases from V and 3 from J; bases not matched to a gene: 4.

The chain carries TRBV9 and TRBJ1-2; D might be TRBD1 (6 bases). Germline V gives CDR1 SGDLS, CDR2 YYNGEE. V lost 0 bases, J lost 6 bases, and 6 bases lay in between. This CDR3 has 12 residues. The CDR3 sequence: CASSVGGHGYTF. CDR3 in DNA: TGTGCCAGCAGCGTAGGGGGGCATGGCTACACCTTC.

This chain joins TRBV11-2 and TRBJ2-5; 10 positions agree with TRBD1. Germline assignment: CDR1 SGHAT and CDR2 FQNNGV. The CDR3 consists of 16 residues. V was pared by 5 bases and J by 4 bases, with 10 bases of the junction left unmatched. This CDR3 reads CASSRIRDRGRETQYF. The DNA for the CDR3 is TGTGCCAGCAGCCGCATCCGGGACAGGGGTCGAGAGACCCAGTACTTC.

The chain uses TRBV11-2 and TRBJ1-1, with 8 bases lining up with TRBD1. This CDR3 contains 15 residues. J lost 3 bases, V lost 2 bases, and 5 bases had no gene match. CDR1 and CDR2 (germline): SGHAT, FQNNGV. CDR3 in DNA: TGTGCCAGCAGCTTATTCACAGGGGGAGACACTGAAGCTTTCTTT. As protein: CASSLFTGGDTEAFF.

The chain recombines TRBV7-9 with TRBJ1-1, with a tentative D call TRBD1 (5 bases). V lost 5 bases, J lost 5 bases, and 12 bases lay in between. CDR1 SEHNR and CDR2 FQNEAQ come from the germline V gene (reference sequence). This CDR3 is built from 13 residues. CDR3 nucleotide sequence: TGTGCCAGCAGCCCTACGAAGGGGACTGAAGCTTTCTTT. Protein sequence: CASSPTKGTEAFF.

J is TRBJ2-7 and V is TRBV19, with 8 bases identical to TRBD2. The CDR3 is made up of 14 amino acids. Germline CDR1 reads LNHDA; CDR2 reads SQIVND (reference sequence). Unmatched junction bases numbered 5, after V lost 5 bases and J lost 2 bases. CDR3 region: CASSPIAGPYEQYF. In DNA form, the CDR3 reads TGTGCCAGTAGTCCAATAGCGGGGCCCTACGAGCAGTACTTC.

This clone was seen a single time. The J gene is TRBJ1-2, the V gene TRBV5-1; D perhaps matches TRBD1 (6 bases). The CDR3 sequence is 13 residues long. V was pared by 2 bases and J by 4 bases, with 9 bases between. The germline CDR1 and CDR2 sequences are SGHRS and YFSETQ. Here the CDR3 reads CASSLEQGYGYTF. The CDR3 coding sequence is TGCGCCAGCAGCTTAGAACAGGGCTATGGCTACACCTTC.

This clone came up once. This chain joins TRBV3-1 (or the pseudogene TRBV3-2) and TRBJ2-3; 16 bases align to TRBD2. V gave up 4 bases and J gave up 6 bases; unmatched junction bases: 4. Germline CDR1 and CDR2: LGHDT and YNNKEL (reference sequence). CDR3 size: 16 residues. The CDR3 region has the DNA TGTGCCAGCAGCCCAGGGACTAGCGGGGGGGAGGATACGCAGTATTTT. Amino acids: CASSPGTSGGEDTQYF.

In its sample, this clone was seen once. This rearrangement joins TRBV2 to TRBJ1-2, with 7 bases matching TRBD1. The CDR3 extends over 13 amino acids. V was pared by 6 bases and J by 3 bases, with 4 bases of the junction left unmatched. Germline CDR1 reads SNHLY; CDR2 reads FYNNEI. Here the CDR3 DNA reads TGTGCCAGCAGGGCCAGGGGGGACTATGGCTACACCTTC. Residues: CASRARGDYGYTF.

The rearrangement joins TRBV5-1 to TRBJ2-3; 10 bases fit TRBD2. The V segment lost 7 bases and the J segment 5 bases; nucleotides outside the gene matches: 13. Germline V gene lookup returns CDR1 SGHRS and CDR2 YFSETQ. The CDR3 has 16 residues. DNA of the CDR3: TGCGCCAGCGGGCATTCTAGCGGGGGTTTGTTAGATACGCAGTATTTT. Translated: CASGHSSGGLLDTQYF.

This clone was counted once. The gene calls are TRBV14 and TRBJ2-7; D gene ambiguous. Trimming removed 6 bases from V and 5 bases from J, with 20 bases in between. The CDR3 is made up of 15 amino acids. CDR1 is SGHDN, CDR2 FVKESK, per germline. Here the CDR3 reads CASSRISLQAHEQYF. The CDR3, as DNA: TGTGCCAGCAGTCGTATATCGTTGCAGGCCCACGAGCAGTACTTC. Variable domain in full (rest from reference TRBV14 and TRBJ2-7): EAGVTQFPSHSVIEKGQTVTLRCDPISGHDNLYWYRRVMGKEIKFLLHFVKESKQDESGMPNNRFLAERTGGTYSTLKVQPAELEDSGVYFCASSRISLQAHEQYFGPGTRLTVT.

This chain uses TRBV6-2 or TRBV6-3 with TRBJ1-5; D is uncertain. The V gene's germline CDR1 is MNHEY and CDR2 SVGEGT. V was shortened by 4 bases and J by 4 bases, with 8 bases between the two germline ends. The CDR3 has 13 residues. Written as DNA, the CDR3 is TGTGCCAGCAGTTTGTATCGGAATCAGCCCCAGCATTTT. This gives the protein CASSLYRNQPQHF.

This clone appeared a few times. The rearrangement uses TRBV11-2 and TRBJ2-3; weak D call: TRBD2 (6 bases). CDR1 is SGHAT, CDR2 FQNNGV, per germline. V gave up 5 bases and J gave up 0 bases, with 12 bases separating them. This CDR3 spans 15 amino acids. CDR3 DNA: TGTGCCAGCAGCCGGGTCGGGGGAAGCACAGATACGCAGTATTTT. This gives the protein CASSRVGGSTDTQYF.

The sample holds a few counts of this clone. The chain carries TRBV12-3 or TRBV12-4 and TRBJ1-1; 10 nucleotides agree with TRBD1. This CDR3 is built from 12 residues. V dropped 6 bases and J dropped 11; count of bases not matched to a gene: 6. This CDR3 is CASRPSGQGAFF. In nucleotides, the CDR3 is TGTGCCAGCAGGCCGTCGGGACAGGGGGCTTTCTTT.

The CDR3: CASSASGGFQETQYF. The DNA of the CDR3 is TGTGCCAGTAGTGCCAGCGGGGGCTTTCAAGAGACCCAGTACTTC. The J gene is TRBJ2-5, the V gene TRBV19, with TRBD2 matching over 8 bases. The CDR3 runs to 15 residues. Trimming took 5 bases from V and 2 from J; bases not matched to a gene: 7. Germline lookup yields CDR1 LNHDA and CDR2 SQIVND (reference sequence).

The V gene is TRBV7-3, the J gene TRBJ1-1; D unresolved. Trimming cost V 8 bases and J 5 bases, with 15 bases left between them. Per the germline V gene, CDR1 is SGHTA and CDR2 is FQGTGA. The CDR3 is 13 amino acids. CDR3 in amino acids: CASSAGLQTEAFF. The CDR3 nucleotides read TGTGCCAGCTCCGCTGGCTTGCAGACTGAAGCTTTCTTT.

V is TRBV5-1 and J is TRBJ1-4; 7 bases line up with TRBD1. Germline assignment: CDR1 SGHRS and CDR2 YFSETQ. J lost 0 bases, V lost 2 bases, and 1 base had no gene match. This CDR3 region has 15 residues. The CDR3 DNA sequence: TGCGCCAGCAGCTTTACAGGGGCAACTAATGAAAAACTGTTTTTT. It specifies CASSFTGATNEKLFF.

The chain combines TRBV21-1 with TRBJ1-5. TRBV21-1 has pseudogene status. This CDR3 contains 12 residues. The CDR3 sequence: CASSNGNQPQHF. CDR3 DNA sequence: TGTGCCAGCAGCAACGGCAATCAGCCCCAGCATTTT.

The chain combines TRBV6-1 with TRBJ2-7; D unresolved. Germline CDR1 reads MNHNS; CDR2 reads SASEGT. The CDR3 extends over 12 amino acids. V lost 2 bases to trimming and J lost 6 bases, with 8 bases between them. This CDR3 is CASSESNSEQYF. The CDR3 DNA reads as TGTGCCAGCAGTGAAAGTAACAGCGAGCAGTACTTC.

The chain joins TRBV7-7 to TRBJ1-1; the D is unclear. Trimming stripped 1 base from V and 1 base from J, with 10 bases between. The CDR3 runs to 15 residues. CDR1 is SSHAT, CDR2 FNYEAQ, per germline (reference sequence). The chain's CDR3 is CASSLVAHENTEAFF. CDR3 nucleotides: TGTGCCAGCAGCTTAGTCGCACACGAGAACACTGAAGCTTTCTTT. Full variable domain (outside the CDR3, taken from reference TRBV7-7 and TRBJ1-1): GAGVSQSPRYKVTKRGQDVTLRCDPISSHATLYWYQQALGQGPEFLTYFNYEAQPDKSGLPSDRFSAERPEGSISTLTIQRTEQRDSAMYRCASSLVAHENTEAFFGQGTRLTVV.

This chain links TRBV6-5 with TRBJ2-7; D is ambiguous. Trimming stripped 2 bases from V and 7 bases from J, with 15 bases between. This CDR3 comprises 14 residues. Per the germline V gene, CDR1 is MNHEY and CDR2 is SVGAGI. The CDR3 sequence is CASSYPGPLREQYF. CDR3 in DNA: TGTGCCAGCAGTTACCCGGGTCCGCTGAGGGAGCAGTACTTC.

This clone was detected only a few times. A read error is likely here: a far larger clone is one base away. V and J are TRBV12-3 or TRBV12-4 and TRBJ1-2; 8 nucleotides align to TRBD1. Germline trimming cut 6 bases from V and 6 bases from J; bases unmatched to any gene: 0. This CDR3 comprises 11 residues. CDR3 nucleotides: TGTGCCAGCAGGACAGGGGATGGCTACACCTTC. It encodes CASRTGDGYTF.

In its sample, this clone was seen a few times. The gene calls are TRBV14 and TRBJ1-1; D not certain. Germline assignment: CDR1 SGHDN and CDR2 FVKESK. The CDR3 has 14 residues. V was pared by 5 bases and J by 6 bases, with 16 bases between. CDR3 region: CASSARGGPAEAFF. In nucleotides, the CDR3 is TGTGCCAGCAGCGCCCGAGGCGGGCCAGCTGAAGCTTTCTTT.

The V call is TRBV19, the J call TRBJ2-2; 9 nucleotides align to TRBD1. The CDR3 runs 15 residues. CDR1 is LNHDA and CDR2 is SQIVND in the germline V gene (reference sequence). Trimming at V came to 10 bases and at J to 2 bases, leaving 8 bases not matched to a gene. DNA for the CDR3: TGTGCCATCGCGGCGGGACAGGGTAACACCGGGGAGCTGTTTTTT. It specifies CAIAAGQGNTGELFF.

The chain carries TRBV27 and TRBJ1-4, with a possible D match to TRBD1 (5 bases). V was cut by 5 bases and J by 3 bases, with 13 bases left in between. This CDR3 is built from 15 residues. Per germline, CDR1 MNHEY and CDR2 SMNVEV (reference sequence). CDR3 protein: CASSRTGLSNEKLFF. DNA for the CDR3: TGTGCCAGCAGTCGGACGGGACTTTCTAATGAAAAACTGTTTTTT.

The chain combines TRBV11-3 with TRBJ1-3; D uncertain. CDR1 is SGHNT and CDR2 is YENEEA in the germline V gene. There are 15 residues in the CDR3. Deletions cut 0 bases from V and 0 bases from J, with 6 bases between. The CDR3 spells CASSLEANSGNTIYF. The CDR3 DNA sequence: TGTGCCAGCAGCTTAGAGGCCAACTCTGGAAACACCATATATTTT.

V and J are TRBV4-1 and TRBJ1-5, with D unresolved. The CDR3 consists of 13 residues. Germline CDR1 MGHRA, CDR2 YSYEKL. V was shortened by 0 bases and J by 11 bases, with 11 bases between the two germline ends. In DNA form, the CDR3 reads TGCGCCAGCAGCCAAGAATTTCCAGTGGCCCAGCATTTT. Translating it yields CASSQEFPVAQHF.

The chain has TRBV12-3 or TRBV12-4 and TRBJ1-1; TRBD1 matches 10 bases. With 7 bases clipped from V and 9 bases from J, the junction kept 8 bases outside the gene matches. This CDR3 has 13 amino acids. For the CDR3, the DNA is TGTGCCAGCATCCCCGGACAGGGGGGTCAAGCTTTCTTT. It is translated as CASIPGQGGQAFF.

V gene TRBV4-3 combines with J gene TRBJ1-2; D is perhaps TRBD1 (5 bases). This CDR3 is 15 amino acids long. Between the trimmed V and J ends, which lost 3 bases and 5 bases, there was a span of 16 bases. The germline V gene encodes CDR1 LGHNA and CDR2 YSLEER. The CDR3 DNA is TGCGCCAGCAGCCAGGAGCTCCAGGGAGGATATGGCTACACCTTC. Its translation: CASSQELQGGYGYTF.